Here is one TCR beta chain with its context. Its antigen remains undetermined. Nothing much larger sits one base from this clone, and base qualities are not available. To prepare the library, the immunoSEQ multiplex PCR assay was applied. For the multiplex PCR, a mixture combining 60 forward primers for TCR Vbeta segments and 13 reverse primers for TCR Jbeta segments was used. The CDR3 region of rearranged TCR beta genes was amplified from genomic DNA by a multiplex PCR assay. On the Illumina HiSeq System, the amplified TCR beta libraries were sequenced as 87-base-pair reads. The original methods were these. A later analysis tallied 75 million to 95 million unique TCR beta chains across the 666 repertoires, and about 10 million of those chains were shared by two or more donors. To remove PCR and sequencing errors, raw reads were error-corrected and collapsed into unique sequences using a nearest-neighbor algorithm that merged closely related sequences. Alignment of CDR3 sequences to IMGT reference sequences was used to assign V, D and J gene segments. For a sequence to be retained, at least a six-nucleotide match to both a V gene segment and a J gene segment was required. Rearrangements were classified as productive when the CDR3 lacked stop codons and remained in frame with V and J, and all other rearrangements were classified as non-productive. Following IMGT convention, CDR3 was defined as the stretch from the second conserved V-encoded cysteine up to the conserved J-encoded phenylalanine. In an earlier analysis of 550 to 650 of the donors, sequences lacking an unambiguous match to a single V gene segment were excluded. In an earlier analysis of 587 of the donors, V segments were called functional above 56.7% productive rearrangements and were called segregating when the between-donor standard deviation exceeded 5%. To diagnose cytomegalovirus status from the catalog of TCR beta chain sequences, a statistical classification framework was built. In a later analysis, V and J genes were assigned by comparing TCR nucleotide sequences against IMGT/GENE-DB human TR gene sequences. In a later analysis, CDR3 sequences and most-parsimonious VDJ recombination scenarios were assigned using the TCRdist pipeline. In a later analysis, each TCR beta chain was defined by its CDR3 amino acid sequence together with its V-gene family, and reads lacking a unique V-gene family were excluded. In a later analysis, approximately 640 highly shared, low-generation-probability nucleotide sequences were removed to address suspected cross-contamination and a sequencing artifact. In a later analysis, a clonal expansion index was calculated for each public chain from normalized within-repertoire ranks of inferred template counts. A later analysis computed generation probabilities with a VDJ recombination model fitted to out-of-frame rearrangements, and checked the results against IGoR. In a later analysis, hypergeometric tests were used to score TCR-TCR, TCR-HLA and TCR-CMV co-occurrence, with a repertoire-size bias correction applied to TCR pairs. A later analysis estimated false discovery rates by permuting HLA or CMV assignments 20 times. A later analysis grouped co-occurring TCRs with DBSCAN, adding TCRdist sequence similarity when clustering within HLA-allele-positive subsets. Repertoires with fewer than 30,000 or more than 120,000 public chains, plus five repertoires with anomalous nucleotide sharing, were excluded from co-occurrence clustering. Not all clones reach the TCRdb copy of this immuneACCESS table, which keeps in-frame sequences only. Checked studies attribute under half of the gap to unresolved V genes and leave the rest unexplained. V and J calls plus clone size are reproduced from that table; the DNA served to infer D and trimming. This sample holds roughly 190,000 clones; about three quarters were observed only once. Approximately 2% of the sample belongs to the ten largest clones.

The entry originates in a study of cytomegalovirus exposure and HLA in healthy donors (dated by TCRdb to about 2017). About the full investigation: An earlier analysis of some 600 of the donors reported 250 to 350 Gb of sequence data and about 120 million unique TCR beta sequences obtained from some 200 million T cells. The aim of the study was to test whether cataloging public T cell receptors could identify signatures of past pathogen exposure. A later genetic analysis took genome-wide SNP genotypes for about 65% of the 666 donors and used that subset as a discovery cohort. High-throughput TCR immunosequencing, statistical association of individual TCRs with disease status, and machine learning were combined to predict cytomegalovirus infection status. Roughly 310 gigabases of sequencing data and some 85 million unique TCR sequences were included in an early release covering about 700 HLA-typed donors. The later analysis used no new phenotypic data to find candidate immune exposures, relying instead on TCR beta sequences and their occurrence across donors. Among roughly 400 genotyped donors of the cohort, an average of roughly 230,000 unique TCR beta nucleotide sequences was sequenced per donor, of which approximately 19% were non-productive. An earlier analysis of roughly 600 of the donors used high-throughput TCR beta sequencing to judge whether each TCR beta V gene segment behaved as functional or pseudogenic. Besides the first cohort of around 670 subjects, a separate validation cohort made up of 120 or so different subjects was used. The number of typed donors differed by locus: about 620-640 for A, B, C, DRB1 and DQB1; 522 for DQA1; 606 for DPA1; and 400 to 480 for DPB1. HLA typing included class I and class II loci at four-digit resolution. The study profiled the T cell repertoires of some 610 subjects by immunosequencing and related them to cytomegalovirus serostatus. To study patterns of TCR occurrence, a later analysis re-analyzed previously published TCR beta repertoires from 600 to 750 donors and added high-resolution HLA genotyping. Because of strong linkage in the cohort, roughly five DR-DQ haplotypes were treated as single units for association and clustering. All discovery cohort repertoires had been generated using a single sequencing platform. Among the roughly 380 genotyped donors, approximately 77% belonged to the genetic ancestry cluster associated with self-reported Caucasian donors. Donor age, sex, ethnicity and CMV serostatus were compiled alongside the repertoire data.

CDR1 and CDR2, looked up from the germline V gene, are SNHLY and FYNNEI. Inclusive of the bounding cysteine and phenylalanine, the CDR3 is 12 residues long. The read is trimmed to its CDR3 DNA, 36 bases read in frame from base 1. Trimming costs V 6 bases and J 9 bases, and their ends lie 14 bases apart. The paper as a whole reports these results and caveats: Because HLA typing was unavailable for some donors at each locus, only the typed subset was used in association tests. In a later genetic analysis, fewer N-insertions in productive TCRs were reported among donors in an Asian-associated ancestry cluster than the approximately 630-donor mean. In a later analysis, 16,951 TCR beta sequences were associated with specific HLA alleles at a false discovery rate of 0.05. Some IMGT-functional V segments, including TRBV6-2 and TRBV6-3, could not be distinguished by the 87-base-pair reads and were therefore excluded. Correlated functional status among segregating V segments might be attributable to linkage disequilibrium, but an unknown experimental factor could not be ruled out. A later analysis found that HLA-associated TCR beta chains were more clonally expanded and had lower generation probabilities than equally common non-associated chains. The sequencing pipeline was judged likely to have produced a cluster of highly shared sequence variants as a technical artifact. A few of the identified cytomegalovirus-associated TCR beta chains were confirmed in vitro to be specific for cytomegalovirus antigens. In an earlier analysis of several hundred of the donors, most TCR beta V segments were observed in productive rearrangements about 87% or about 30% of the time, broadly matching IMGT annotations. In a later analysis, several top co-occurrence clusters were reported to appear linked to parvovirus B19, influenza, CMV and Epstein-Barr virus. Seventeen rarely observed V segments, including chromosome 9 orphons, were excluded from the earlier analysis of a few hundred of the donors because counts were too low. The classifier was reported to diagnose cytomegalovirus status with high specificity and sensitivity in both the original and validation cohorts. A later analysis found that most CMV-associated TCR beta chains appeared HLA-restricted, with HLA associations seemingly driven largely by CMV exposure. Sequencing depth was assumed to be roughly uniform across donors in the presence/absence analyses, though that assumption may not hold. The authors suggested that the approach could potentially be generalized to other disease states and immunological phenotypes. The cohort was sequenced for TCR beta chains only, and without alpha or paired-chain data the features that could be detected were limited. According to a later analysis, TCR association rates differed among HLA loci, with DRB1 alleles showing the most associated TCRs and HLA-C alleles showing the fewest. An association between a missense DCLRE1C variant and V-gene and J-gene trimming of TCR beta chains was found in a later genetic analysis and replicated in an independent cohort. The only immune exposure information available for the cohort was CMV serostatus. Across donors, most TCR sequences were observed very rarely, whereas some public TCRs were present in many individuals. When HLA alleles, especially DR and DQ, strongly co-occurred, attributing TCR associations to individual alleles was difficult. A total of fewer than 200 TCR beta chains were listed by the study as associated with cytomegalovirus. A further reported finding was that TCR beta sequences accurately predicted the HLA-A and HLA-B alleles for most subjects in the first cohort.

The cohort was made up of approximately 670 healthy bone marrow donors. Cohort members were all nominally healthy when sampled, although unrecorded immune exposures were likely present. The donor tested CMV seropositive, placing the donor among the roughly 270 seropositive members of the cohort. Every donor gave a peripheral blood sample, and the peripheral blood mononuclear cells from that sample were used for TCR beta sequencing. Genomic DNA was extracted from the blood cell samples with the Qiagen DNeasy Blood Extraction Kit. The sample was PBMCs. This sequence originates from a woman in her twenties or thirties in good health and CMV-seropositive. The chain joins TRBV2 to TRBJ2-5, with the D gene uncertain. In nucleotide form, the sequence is TGTGCCAGCAGCGACGGATTTGGAGCCCAGTACTTC. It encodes CASSDGFGAQYF.